Below are 29 T cell receptor beta chains sequenced from a single sample in a study of response to subunit inactivated influenza vaccine (dated by TCRdb to 2017 to 2018). Library preparation employed RT-PCR. Sequencing relied on an Illumina HiSeq 2500. TCRdb reprocessed the public reads (quality trimming at Q25 with fastp, clone calling with MiXCR) and kept in-frame beta chains. Rows are unified per CDR3 protein, each entry keeping the most common DNA and genes. This sample comprises under 800,000 distinct CDR3 sequences, 14% of them detected only once. The ten largest clones take up around 7% of the sample. Sequencing used PBMCs from blood, obtained 14 to 15 days before vaccination. These receptors originate from a man aged 50 to 59 who received an inactivated influenza vaccine. Donor details come from another sample of the same person, matched by shared clones.

The chain joins TRBV19 to TRBJ2-2; 7 nucleotides agree with TRBD2. The V segment lost 2 bases and the J segment 1 base; nucleotides outside the gene matches: 10. Germline loops: CDR1 LNHDA, CDR2 SQIVND (reference sequence). CDR3 length: 18 amino acids. The CDR3 coding sequence is TGTGCCAGTAGTATACCCCGCAGACTAGCAGTGAACACCGGGGAGCTGTTTTTT. Its protein is CASSIPRRLAVNTGELFF. The complete variable domain, with remaining parts taken from reference TRBV19 and TRBJ2-2, reads DGGITQSPKYLFRKEGQNVTLSCEQNLNHDAMYWYRQDPGQGLRLIYYSQIVNDFQKGDIAEGYSVSREKKESFPLTVTSAQKNPTAFYLCASSIPRRLAVNTGELFFGEGSRLTVL.

This clonotype came up many times. The chain couples TRBV20-1 to TRBJ2-5, with 10 bases lining up with TRBD1. Germline V gene sequence: CDR1 DFQATT, CDR2 SNEGSKA (reference sequence). J gave up 5 bases and V 6 bases, and 12 bases lay outside the gene matches. This CDR3 has 15 residues. CDR3 sequence (DNA): TGCAGTGCGCAAATACCGGGACAGGGGTCCGAGACCCAGTACTTC. Translation: CSAQIPGQGSETQYF.

The V gene is TRBV6-2 or TRBV6-3, the J gene TRBJ1-1; the D is unclear. The germline gives CDR1 MNHEY, CDR2 SVGEGT. The CDR3 length is 13 residues. Trimming stripped 2 bases from V and 0 bases from J, with 4 bases between. The CDR3 DNA reads TGTGCCAGCAGTTACGTCCTGAACACTGAAGCTTTCTTT. Its translation: CASSYVLNTEAFF.

This clonotype was detected a few times. The chain joins TRBV6-6 to TRBJ1-2, with 7 bases fitting TRBD1. CDR1 MNHNY and CDR2 SVGAGI come from the germline V gene (reference sequence). The V gene end was trimmed by 2 bases and the J gene end by 7 bases; junction bases not matched to a gene: 4. This CDR3 contains 13 residues. The chain's CDR3 is CASSYARQGGYTF. The CDR3 bases are TGTGCCAGCAGTTACGCCCGACAGGGTGGCTACACCTTC.

The chain carries TRBV5-5 and TRBJ2-3; 9 nucleotides agree with TRBD1. The V gene end was trimmed by 3 bases and the J gene end by 3 bases; junction bases not matched to a gene: 2. The CDR3 runs to 14 residues. Germline assignment: CDR1 SGHKS and CDR2 YYEKEE (reference sequence). CDR3 residues: CASSWGTGTDTQYF. The CDR3 DNA reads as TGTGCCAGCAGCTGGGGGACAGGGACAGATACGCAGTATTTT.

In its sample, this clonotype was seen many times. V and J are TRBV6-2 or TRBV6-3 and TRBJ2-7, with D possibly being TRBD2 (6 bases). V lost 0 bases and J 2 bases, leaving 11 bases between the germline ends. The CDR3 runs 15 residues. The germline V gene has CDR1 MNHEY and CDR2 SVGEGT. CDR3: CASSYSLEGAYEQYF. DNA of the CDR3: TGTGCCAGCAGTTACTCGTTGGAGGGCGCCTACGAGCAGTACTTC.

This clonotype was counted ten times or more. The chain uses TRBV6-1 and TRBJ1-1; D unresolved. The CDR3 has 14 residues. The ends were cut back, 6 bases at V and 1 base at J, with 12 bases in the middle. Germline CDR1 reads MNHNS; CDR2 reads SASEGT. The CDR3 loop reads CASREGGENTEAFF. The CDR3 nucleotides are TGTGCCAGCAGGGAGGGTGGGGAGAACACTGAAGCTTTCTTT.

The V gene is TRBV28, the J gene TRBJ1-5; D is perhaps TRBD1 (5 bases). The CDR3 has 16 residues. Between the trimmed V and J ends, which lost 2 bases and 6 bases, there was a span of 17 bases. Germline assignment: CDR1 MDHEN and CDR2 SYDVKM. CDR3 residues: CASSLVGGFGIQPQHF. In nucleotides, the CDR3 is TGTGCCAGCAGTTTAGTTGGGGGTTTCGGTATTCAGCCCCAGCATTTT. The complete variable domain, with remaining parts taken from reference TRBV28 and TRBJ1-5, reads DVKVTQSSRYLVKRTGEKVFLECVQDMDHENMFWYRQDPGLGLRLIYFSYDVKMKEKGDIPEGYSVSREKKERFSLILESASTNQTSMYLCASSLVGGFGIQPQHFGDGTRLSIL.

This chain connects TRBV3-1 to TRBJ2-5; 11 positions match TRBD2. With V trimmed by 6 bases and J by 2 bases, 5 bases remained unmatched. The CDR3 has 15 residues. CDR1 and CDR2 (germline): LGHDT, YNNKEL (reference sequence). The CDR3, as DNA: TGTGCCAGCAGAAACCTAGCGGGGGGTCAAGAGACCCAGTACTTC. Its translation is CASRNLAGGQETQYF.

Turning to this clonotype: At one of its ends the junction is not consistent with the germline gene, which may arise from a read error. The chain employs TRBV4-3 and TRBJ2-3; D is unresolved. This CDR3 has 13 amino acids. In germline, CDR1 is LGHNA, CDR2 YSLEER. The CDR3 nucleotides are TGCGCCAGCAGCCAAGGGACCGCAGATGCGCAGTATTTT. It yields the protein CASSQGTADAQYF.

This clonotype was detected many times. The chain joins TRBV10-3 to TRBJ2-5; 7 nucleotides line up with TRBD1. CDR1 and CDR2 from the germline V gene are ENHRY and SYGVKD. J gave up 3 bases and V 7 bases, and 5 bases lay outside the gene matches. The length of the CDR3 is 13 residues. DNA for the CDR3: TGTGCCATCATTCTTGACAGGGAAGAGACCCAGTACTTC. This codes for CAIILDREETQYF.

This clonotype has more than one count but fewer than ten. This chain connects TRBV7-9 to TRBJ2-5, with D tentatively TRBD1 or TRBD2 (5 bases each). Germline V gene lookup returns CDR1 SEHNR and CDR2 FQNEAQ (reference sequence). The CDR3 is 14 amino acids. V was shortened by 2 bases and J by 5 bases, with 12 bases between the two germline ends. For the CDR3, the DNA is TGTGCCAGCAGCTTACCCTCCGGGGCGGAGACCCAGTACTTC. This encodes CASSLPSGAETQYF.

The V gene is TRBV5-6, the J gene TRBJ2-7; 10 nucleotides align to TRBD2. The CDR3 spans 15 residues. The V segment lost 1 base and the J segment 3 bases; nucleotides outside the gene matches: 4. Germline assignment: CDR1 SGHDT and CDR2 YYEEEE. The CDR3 DNA reads TGTGCCAGCAGCTTGAATCTAGCGGGAGACTACGAGCAGTACTTC. Translated, it gives CASSLNLAGDYEQYF.

This chain connects TRBV6-1 to TRBJ2-1; 7 bases agree with TRBD2. Losses at the gene ends were 7 bases for V and 6 bases for J; bases not matched to a gene: 12. The CDR3 consists of 15 residues. CDR1 and CDR2 from the germline V gene are MNHNS and SASEGT. The CDR3 here is CASTELAQRGNEQFF. The DNA for the CDR3 is TGTGCCAGCACGGAACTAGCGCAACGGGGCAATGAGCAGTTCTTC.

This clonotype has just a few counts. The chain couples TRBV7-9 to TRBJ2-7, with unresolved D. The length of the CDR3 is 13 residues. The germline V gene encodes CDR1 SEHNR and CDR2 FQNEAQ (reference sequence). The V end was cut by 7 bases, the J end by 5 bases, with 15 bases between. DNA of the CDR3: TGTGCCAGCAACGGAGACGAGGTTCACGAGCAGTACTTC. Translated, it gives CASNGDEVHEQYF.

The V gene is TRBV7-2, the J gene TRBJ2-2; D gene uncertain. The CDR3 covers 14 residues. Trimming took off 1 base at V and 7 bases at J, with 10 bases between the two ends. Germline V gives CDR1 SGHTA, CDR2 FQGNSA. CDR3 in amino acids: CASSLVYGDGELFF. In DNA, the CDR3 is TGTGCCAGCAGCTTAGTTTATGGTGACGGGGAGCTGTTTTTT. The variable domain in full, with the rest retrieved from reference TRBV7-2 and TRBJ2-2, is GAGVSQSPSNKVTEKGKDVELRCDPISGHTALYWYRQSLGQGLEFLIYFQGNSAPDKSGLPSDRFSAERTGGSVSTLTIQRTQQEDSAVYLCASSLVYGDGELFFGEGSRLTVL.

This clonotype was detected many times. J is TRBJ2-7 and V is TRBV10-3; tentative D call: TRBD1 (6 bases). Germline assignment: CDR1 ENHRY and CDR2 SYGVKD. This CDR3 is 14 amino acids long. Trimming shortened V by 3 bases and J by 4 bases, and 13 bases separated the two germline ends. The DNA for the CDR3 is TGTGCCATCAGTGACGGGAAAGGGGGTTACGAGCAGTACTTC. This codes for CAISDGKGGYEQYF.

This clonotype was observed a handful of times. The chain employs TRBV4-3 and TRBJ2-7; D is perhaps TRBD1 (7 bases). This CDR3 has 15 amino acids. The germline gives CDR1 LGHNA, CDR2 YSLEER. Deletions cut 0 bases from V and 5 bases from J, with 14 bases between. This CDR3 reads CASSQDWRGQNEQYF. CDR3 bases: TGCGCCAGCAGCCAAGATTGGAGGGGGCAAAACGAGCAGTACTTC.

This clonotype was found a few times. The rearrangement links TRBV12-3 or TRBV12-4 to TRBJ1-2, with D uncertain. Trimming cost V 6 bases and J 4 bases, with 15 bases left between them. This CDR3 has 14 residues. CDR3 region: CASSPPGMGYGYTF. In DNA form, the CDR3 reads TGTGCCAGCAGCCCCCCGGGTATGGGCTATGGCTACACCTTC.

In DNA form, the CDR3 reads TGTGCCAGCAGCGTAGGAGCCCAAGAGACCCAGTACTTC. Translating it yields CASSVGAQETQYF. The chain combines TRBV9 with TRBJ2-5; no clear D gene. This CDR3 has 13 amino acids. Trimming removed 0 bases at V and 1 base at J, with 4 bases between. Germline values: CDR1 SGDLS, CDR2 YYNGEE. The full variable domain, in which reference TRBV9 and TRBJ2-5 provide the parts outside the CDR3, is DSGVTQTPKHLITATGQRVTLRCSPRSGDLSVYWYQQSLDQGLQFLIQYYNGEERAKGNILERFSAQQFPDLHSELNLSSLELGDSALYFCASSVGAQETQYFGPGTRLLVL.

The V call is TRBV20-1, the J call TRBJ2-5; a possible D gene is TRBD2 (5 bases). The V gene's germline CDR1 is DFQATT and CDR2 SNEGSKA (reference sequence). Trimming removed 7 bases at V and 5 bases at J, with 17 bases between. The CDR3 length is 13 residues. CDR3 nucleotides: TGCAGTGGCAGCATGGACTTTAAGGAGACCCAGTACTTC. Its translation is CSGSMDFKETQYF.

This chain joins TRBV5-1 and TRBJ2-7, with a weak D call TRBD1 (5 bases). With 0 bases removed from V and 0 bases from J, the gap between germline ends came to 13 bases. The CDR3 totals 16 residues. Germline CDR1 reads SGHRS; CDR2 reads YFSETQ. The chain's CDR3 is CASSLAAGSSSYEQYF. In nucleotides, the CDR3 is TGCGCCAGCAGCTTGGCCGCAGGGTCGAGCTCCTACGAGCAGTACTTC.

This clonotype was detected ten times or more. J is TRBJ2-5 and V is TRBV9, with a possible D match to TRBD1 (6 bases). This CDR3 comprises 13 residues. In germline, CDR1 is SGDLS, CDR2 YYNGEE. The germline V and J ends were trimmed by 5 bases and 3 bases, with 11 bases remaining between them. The CDR3 region has the DNA TGTGCCAGCAGTACTGGACAGAAAGAGACCCAGTACTTC. It yields the protein CASSTGQKETQYF.

Notes on this clonotype: A clone one base away is much larger, so this may be a read error. This sequence joins TRBV3-1 and TRBJ2-2, with D possibly TRBD1 on 6 matching bases. Germline lookup yields CDR1 LGHDT and CDR2 YNNKEL (reference sequence). Trimming took 0 bases from V and 7 from J, leaving 15 bases between them. The CDR3 spans 16 residues. CDR3 DNA: TGTGCCAGCAGCCAAGAATTTTCAGGGGTCCGCGGGGAGCTGTTTTTT. This sequence encodes CASSQEFSGVRGELFF.

The chain recombines TRBV18 with TRBJ1-1; no definite D call. The V and J ends lost 2 bases and 1 base respectively, with 8 bases between them. The CDR3 has 14 amino acids. Germline V lookup: CDR1 KGHSH, CDR2 LQKENI. The CDR3 region is CASSPVLPNTEAFF. The DNA for the CDR3 is TGTGCCAGCTCACCAGTACTGCCGAACACTGAAGCTTTCTTT.

This clonotype was seen only a few times. The CDR3 spells CASTNLKAEQFF. The CDR3 DNA sequence: TGTGCCAGCACCAACTTGAAAGCTGAGCAGTTCTTC. The V call is TRBV6-6, the J call TRBJ2-1; D is uncertain. Germline assignment: CDR1 MNHNY and CDR2 SVGAGI (reference sequence). The V end lost 7 bases, the J end lost 9 bases, and 13 bases lay between the germline ends. The CDR3 contains 12 residues.

This clonotype was counted between two and nine times. The chain carries TRBV6-1 and TRBJ1-2; D ambiguous. The CDR3 spans 14 residues. Germline V gene sequence: CDR1 MNHNS, CDR2 SASEGT. The V gene lost 6 bases and the J gene lost 2 bases, with 13 bases spanning the gap. The CDR3 reads CASSQSGKNYGYTF. The CDR3 DNA reads TGTGCCAGCAGCCAAAGCGGGAAGAACTATGGCTACACCTTC.

This clonotype was picked up a small number of times. The chain has TRBV20-1 and TRBJ1-3; D gene ambiguous. Germline CDR1 and CDR2: DFQATT and SNEGSKA (reference sequence). The V gene lost 0 bases and the J gene lost 5 bases, with 5 bases spanning the gap. This CDR3 has 12 amino acids. CDR3 loop: CSARETRNTIYF. The CDR3 DNA follows: TGCAGTGCTAGAGAGACCCGAAACACCATATATTTT.

This clonotype was counted between two and nine times. The chain links TRBV12-5 to TRBJ2-1; perhaps TRBD2 as D (6 bases). In germline, CDR1 is LGHNT, CDR2 FRNRAP. V lost 6 bases and J lost 6, with 24 bases in between. CDR3 size: 17 residues. This chain's CDR3 is CASGVTNSGNPSNEQFF. The CDR3 nucleotides read TGTGCTAGTGGCGTGACAAATAGCGGAAACCCATCCAATGAGCAGTTCTTC.